This is a list of T cell receptor beta chains from one sample in a study of neoadjuvant anti-PD-1 for oral cavity cancer. Profiling relied on immunoSEQ multiplex PCR, and the TCRdb table lists in-frame clones only, not all of them. The sample consists of about 12,000 clones, roughly 60% of them appearing once. Sample: tumor tissue, taken before nivolumab (anti-PD-1) treatment. The receptor source for this set is a person between 40 and 85 years old with oral cavity squamous cell carcinoma. The donor label of this sample is uncertain. Each CDR3 is given with its conserved first and last residue. D genes are given only for firm matches. Size is omitted from some rows. Given values are once, few, many or a class for expanded clones.

cdr3_nt cdr3_aa clone_size j_call d_call v_call
TGTGCCAGCAGGTACCGGGACAGGGCCCACGAGCAGTACTTC CASRYRDRAHEQYF few TRBJ2-7 TRBD1 TRBV6-5
TGTGCCAGCAGCTTAAGCCCCAACAGGGGTGAGACCCAGTACTTC CASSLSPNRGETQYF NA TRBJ2-5 TRBD1 TRBV11-2
TGTGCCAGCAGTTTAGCAGGGGGCGCCGGTGGCTACACCTTC CASSLAGGAGGYTF few TRBJ1-2 TRBD1 TRBV27
TGTGCCAGCAGCTTGGGGGGATCGAACGGAGCTTTCTTT CASSLGGSNGAFF few TRBJ1-1 NA TRBV5-6
TGTGCCATCGCCCAGGGAGGAGATACGCAGTATTTT CAIAQGGDTQYF few TRBJ2-3 NA TRBV10-3
TGTGCCAGCAGCTTGAAACCTGGGGTGGACACCGGGGAGCTGTTTTTT CASSLKPGVDTGELFF NA TRBJ2-2 NA TRBV5-5
TGTGCCAGCAGATTGACCCCCCGGGGCTACCGATCACCCCTCCACTTT CASRLTPRGYRSPLHF NA TRBJ1-6 NA TRBV5-7
TGTGCCAGCAGCCCGAATTCAGGGTCCCAAGAGACCCAGTACTTC CASSPNSGSQETQYF NA TRBJ2-5 NA TRBV7-2
TGCGCCAGCAGTGCCCCGTGGGAGGCAGGGATGCAGACCCAGTACTTC CASSAPWEAGMQTQYF NA TRBJ2-5 NA TRBV10-2
TGTGCCAGCAGTTACTTTCCGACAGGAGAGGATGGCTACACCTTC CASSYFPTGEDGYTF few TRBJ1-2 NA TRBV6-6
TGCGCCAGCAGCCAAGGGGCGCTTCTTCCGGGGGAGCTGTTTTTT CASSQGALLPGELFF NA TRBJ2-2 NA TRBV4-1
TGTGCCAGCAGCGTAGAGACAGGGGTGGGCTACGAGCAGTACTTC CASSVETGVGYEQYF NA TRBJ2-7 TRBD1 TRBV9
TGTGCCAGCAGCGCGAGCGGGAAGGCAGATACGCAGTATTTT CASSASGKADTQYF NA TRBJ2-3 TRBD2 TRBV9
TGTGCCAGCAGTGAAGCCGGGACTGAAGCTTTCTTT CASSEAGTEAFF few TRBJ1-1 NA TRBV6-1
TGTGCCAGCAGTCCCACCTGGAACTCCTATAATTCACCCCTCCACTTT CASSPTWNSYNSPLHF few TRBJ1-6 NA TRBV27
TGTGCCAGCAGCACCCGAGCGGGCAGCTCCTACGAGCAGTACTTC CASSTRAGSSYEQYF NA TRBJ2-7 NA TRBV28
TGTGCCAGCAAGTTGTCGGGGGTGGCTTTCTTT CASKLSGVAFF NA TRBJ1-1 NA TRBV6-1
TGTGCCATCCAGGGCCCTAATTCACCCCTCCACTTT CAIQGPNSPLHF few TRBJ1-6 NA TRBV7-3
TGTGCCAGCAGTTACTCGGACAGGGCTAATCAGCCCCAGCATTTT CASSYSDRANQPQHF NA TRBJ1-5 TRBD1 TRBV6-6
TGTGCCAGCAGTTGGGGGATGGGGACAGGGGGATACGAGCAGTACTTC CASSWGMGTGGYEQYF NA TRBJ2-7 TRBD1 TRBV28
TGTGCCAGCAGTGATGACAGGATTAACACTGAAGCTTTCTTT CASSDDRINTEAFF NA TRBJ1-1 NA TRBV2
TGCGCCAGCAGCCAGGTCGGACGGAGGGGAGATTGGGGTGGCTACACCTTC CASSQVGRRGDWGGYTF few TRBJ1-2 NA TRBV4-1
TGTGCCAGCAGTTTATCGAGGGGACAGGGTCATCAGCCCCAGCATTTT CASSLSRGQGHQPQHF NA TRBJ1-5 TRBD1 TRBV27
TGTGCCAGCAGTTGGGGTGGGAACACAGGGGGCGAGCAGTACTTC CASSWGGNTGGEQYF NA TRBJ2-7 TRBD1 TRBV6-5
TGTGCCAGCAGCTTAGATGGTGTGGAGGGGGCGATTAGGACTGAAGCTTTCTTT CASSLDGVEGAIRTEAFF NA TRBJ1-1 TRBD1 TRBV7-7
TGTGCCAGCAACAAGGGGGCCAGTCTCTGGGGCCGCACTGAAGCTTTCTTT CASNKGASLWGRTEAFF NA TRBJ1-1 TRBD1 TRBV13
TGTGCCAGTTTGGACAGGGGCTATAGCAATCAGCCCCAGCATTTT CASLDRGYSNQPQHF NA TRBJ1-5 TRBD1 TRBV19
TGTGCCAGCAGACAAACCGGGACTAGTGACCATGAGCAGTTCTTC CASRQTGTSDHEQFF NA TRBJ2-1 TRBD2 TRBV7-3
TGTGCCATCGGAGAGACCCAGTACTTC CAIGETQYF NA TRBJ2-5 NA TRBV10-3
TGTGCAGGATGGGACAGGGGGGCCGGGGAGCTGTTTTTT CAGWDRGAGELFF NA TRBJ2-2 TRBD1 TRBV19
TGTGCCAGTAGTATCTTGGCGGGAGGTTGGAATGAGCAGTTCTTC CASSILAGGWNEQFF few TRBJ2-1 TRBD2 TRBV19
TGTGCCATCAGTGAGGCTAGCGGGGAGTACAATGAGCAGTTCTTC CAISEASGEYNEQFF once TRBJ2-1 TRBD2 TRBV10-3
TGTGCCTGGAGTTGGCGGACAGGATATACTGGCTACACCTTC CAWSWRTGYTGYTF NA TRBJ1-2 TRBD1 TRBV30
TGTGCCAGCAGTTTTAATTCCGGGGCCAACGTCCTGACTTTC CASSFNSGANVLTF few TRBJ2-6 NA TRBV28
TGTGCCTGGGGCAGCGCCGGGGAGCTGTTTTTT CAWGSAGELFF NA TRBJ2-2 NA TRBV30
TGTGCCAGCAGCCAAGGGATAAGCCAGGGAGTACGAGCAGCGGGGAGGTACGAGCAGTACTTC CASSQGISQGVRAAGRYEQYF NA TRBJ2-7 TRBD2 TRBV4-2
TGTGCCAGCTCACTTTCCTCGGGGACAGGGGGCAATCAGCCCCAGCATTTT CASSLSSGTGGNQPQHF NA TRBJ1-5 TRBD1 TRBV18
TGTGCCAGCATCATGACAGGGAACACTGAAGCTTTCTTT CASIMTGNTEAFF NA TRBJ1-1 NA TRBV6-5
TGTGCCAGCTTGGGACCCGCGTACCAAGAGACCCAGTACTTC CASLGPAYQETQYF NA TRBJ2-5 NA TRBV25-1
TGTGCCAGCAGCCATAGCGGGATCGTGGACAATGAGCAGTTCTTC CASSHSGIVDNEQFF NA TRBJ2-1 TRBD2 TRBV25-1
TGTGCCAGCAGCCAAGACAGCAATCTTGAAGCTTTCTTT CASSQDSNLEAFF NA TRBJ1-1 NA TRBV4-2
TGTGCCAGCAGTACAGGGGGGGACTCACCCCTCCACTTT CASSTGGDSPLHF NA TRBJ1-6 TRBD1 TRBV6-1
TGTGCCAGCAGCCCCTCGACCCTTCAGGGGTTCTTC CASSPSTLQGFF few TRBJ2-1 NA TRBV11-2
TGTGCCAGCAGCCGGGACTCCCTCCCCGAGCAGTACTTC CASSRDSLPEQYF NA TRBJ2-7 NA TRBV7-9
TGTGCCAGCAGCTTAGCGGGAGTTGAGCAGTTCTTC CASSLAGVEQFF few TRBJ2-1 NA TRBV11-2
TGTGCCTACCCGGGACAGGGGGCGCCGGGCACTGAAGCTTTCTTT CAYPGQGAPGTEAFF NA TRBJ1-1 TRBD1 TRBV2
TGCGCCAGCAGCTTGGAACAGGGTAGATACTACGAGCAGTACTTC CASSLEQGRYYEQYF few TRBJ2-7 NA TRBV5-1
TGTGCCAGCAGCCGTTCGAACACTGAAGCTTTCTTT CASSRSNTEAFF NA TRBJ1-1 NA TRBV5-4
TGTGCCAGCAGCCAAAGAGCGGGGGCCAACACAGATACGCAGTATTTT CASSQRAGANTDTQYF NA TRBJ2-3 TRBD2 TRBV13
TGTGCCAGCTCACCAATCGGACAGGGGCGGGGTGGCTACACCTTC CASSPIGQGRGGYTF NA TRBJ1-2 TRBD1 TRBV18
TGTGCCAGCAGTGGGAATTCTGGGGCCAACGTCCTGACTTTC CASSGNSGANVLTF NA TRBJ2-6 NA TRBV9
TGTGCCAGCAGCAAGGGAGGGAACAGGGATAGGTATGTCTATGGCTACACCTTC CASSKGGNRDRYVYGYTF NA TRBJ1-2 NA TRBV21-1
TGTGCCAGGACCCCAGGGGGCGCAGAGACCCAGTACTTC CARTPGGAETQYF once TRBJ2-5 TRBD1 TRBV27
TGCGCCAGCAGCTTGAAAACCCTAGCGGGAAATAATGAGCAGTTCTTC CASSLKTLAGNNEQFF NA TRBJ2-1 TRBD2 TRBV5-1
TGTGCCAGCACCTCTCCAGGGCAGGGTCCCTACGAGCAGTACTTC CASTSPGQGPYEQYF NA TRBJ2-7 NA TRBV6-5
TGTGCCAGCTCACCCCGACTAGCGGGGGGCGGCGAGCAGTTCTTC CASSPRLAGGGEQFF NA TRBJ2-1 TRBD2 TRBV18
TGTGCCAGCAGCTTAGCGGGGTCTCGCCAAGAGACCCAGTACTTC CASSLAGSRQETQYF NA TRBJ2-5 NA TRBV7-6
TGTGCCAGTAGTAAGACTAGCGGGAGGACCAACTACGAGCAGTACTTC CASSKTSGRTNYEQYF NA TRBJ2-7 TRBD2 TRBV19
TGTGCCTGGACGGAGGTAGCGGTTAGCACAGATACGCAGTATTTT CAWTEVAVSTDTQYF NA TRBJ2-3 NA TRBV30
TGTGCCAGCAAGCTACAGGGGGCGCGTACTGAAGCTTTCTTT CASKLQGARTEAFF NA TRBJ1-1 TRBD1 TRBV27